Sequencing of this TCR beta chain was carried out in a study of blood T cell repertoires in COVID-19. Study-wide background: COVID-19 samples collected from the United States, Italy and Spain covered acute and convalescent phases. Sources were T cells, B-cell-depleted T cells, or PBMCs; the material itself was cDNA or gDNA.

Per the original methods: Reference gene primer amplification gave estimated nucleated cell counts. Repertoires were generated with immunoSEQ multiplex PCR, while TCRdb's copy carries only in-frame clones and drops some. The V and J calls and clone size were taken over from that table, and D and trimming were inferred from the DNA. This table has about 110,000 clones, approximately 86% appearing once. This clone appeared once. Germline CDR1 is SNHLY and CDR2 is FYNNEI. The CDR3 has 13 amino acids. Trimming removed 1 base from V and 7 bases from J, with 5 bases in between. This receptor was identified in a man aged 35 to 55 with acute or convalescent COVID-19. The sequenced sample consisted of peripheral blood. J is TRBJ1-6 and V is TRBV2, with TRBD1 as a possible D gene (5 bases). The CDR3 protein is CASSEGQNSPLHF. In DNA, the CDR3 is TGTGCCAGCAGTGAAGGACAGAATTCACCCCTCCACTTT.